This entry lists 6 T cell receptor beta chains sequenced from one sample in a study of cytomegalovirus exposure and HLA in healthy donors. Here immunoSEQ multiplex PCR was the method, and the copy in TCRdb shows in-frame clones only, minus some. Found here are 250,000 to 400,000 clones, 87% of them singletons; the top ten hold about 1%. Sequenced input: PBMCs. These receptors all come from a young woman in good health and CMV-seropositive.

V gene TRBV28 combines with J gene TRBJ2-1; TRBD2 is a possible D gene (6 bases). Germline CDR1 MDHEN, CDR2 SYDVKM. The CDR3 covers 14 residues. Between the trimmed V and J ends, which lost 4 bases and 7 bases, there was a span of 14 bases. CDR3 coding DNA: TGTGCCAGCAGTTCAGGAGGGCCGGGTAATGAGCAGTTCTTC. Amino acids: CASSSGGPGNEQFF. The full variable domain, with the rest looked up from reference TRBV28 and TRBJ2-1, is DVKVTQSSRYLVKRTGEKVFLECVQDMDHENMFWYRQDPGLGLRLIYFSYDVKMKEKGDIPEGYSVSREKKERFSLILESASTNQTSMYLCASSSGGPGNEQFFGPGTRLTVL.

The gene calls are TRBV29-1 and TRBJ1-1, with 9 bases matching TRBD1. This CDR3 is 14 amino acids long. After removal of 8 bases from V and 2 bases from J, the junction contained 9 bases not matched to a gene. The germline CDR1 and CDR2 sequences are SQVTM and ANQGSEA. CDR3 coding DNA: TGCAGCATCCGGGACAGGGCTTCAAACACTGAAGCTTTCTTT. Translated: CSIRDRASNTEAFF. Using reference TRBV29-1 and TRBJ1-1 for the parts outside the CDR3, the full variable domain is SAVISQKPSRDICQRGTSLTIQCQVDSQVTMMFWYRQQPGQSLTLIATANQGSEATYESGFVIDKFPISRPNLTFSTLTVSNMSPEDSSIYLCSIRDRASNTEAFFGQGTRLTVV.

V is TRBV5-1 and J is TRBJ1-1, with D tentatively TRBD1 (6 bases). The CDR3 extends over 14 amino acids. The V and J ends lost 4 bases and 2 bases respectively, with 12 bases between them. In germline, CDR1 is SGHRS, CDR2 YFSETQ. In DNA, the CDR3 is TGCGCCAGCAGCCTCTTGGGGGGCAACACTGAAGCTTTCTTT. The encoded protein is CASSLLGGNTEAFF.

This chain's CDR3 is CASSDSPGGSYEQYF. CDR3 sequence (DNA): TGTGCCAGCAGTGATAGTCCGGGGGGCTCCTACGAGCAGTACTTC. The chain uses TRBV6-1 and TRBJ2-7, with 7 bases matching TRBD2. CDR3 length: 15 residues. V lost 3 bases to trimming and J lost 0 bases; unmatched junction nucleotides: 5. CDR1 is MNHNS and CDR2 is SASEGT in the germline V gene.

Here the CDR3 reads CASSVAGENYEQYF. DNA of the CDR3: TGTGCCAGCAGTGTGGCGGGGGAAAACTACGAGCAGTACTTC. The chain uses TRBV6-1 and TRBJ2-7, with 7 bases identical to TRBD2. Germline V gives CDR1 MNHNS, CDR2 SASEGT. This CDR3 contains 14 residues. With 4 bases clipped from V and 3 bases from J, the junction kept 6 bases outside the gene matches.

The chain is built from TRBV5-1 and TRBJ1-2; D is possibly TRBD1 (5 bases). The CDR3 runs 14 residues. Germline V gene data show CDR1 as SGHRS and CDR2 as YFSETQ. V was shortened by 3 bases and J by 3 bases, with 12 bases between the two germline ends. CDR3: CASSSAGTDYGYTF. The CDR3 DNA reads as TGCGCCAGCAGCTCAGCCGGGACGGACTATGGCTACACCTTC.